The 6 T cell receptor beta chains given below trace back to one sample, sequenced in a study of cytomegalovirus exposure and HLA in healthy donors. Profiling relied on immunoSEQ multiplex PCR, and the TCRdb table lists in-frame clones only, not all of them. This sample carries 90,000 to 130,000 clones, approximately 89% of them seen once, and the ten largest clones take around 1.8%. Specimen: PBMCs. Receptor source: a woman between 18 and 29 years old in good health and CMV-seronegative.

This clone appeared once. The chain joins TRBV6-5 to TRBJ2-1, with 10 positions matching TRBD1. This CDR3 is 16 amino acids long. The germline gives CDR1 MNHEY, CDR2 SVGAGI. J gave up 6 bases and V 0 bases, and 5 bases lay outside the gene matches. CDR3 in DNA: TGTGCCAGCAGTTACTCCCTCCGGACAGGGGGCAATGAGCAGTTCTTC. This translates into CASSYSLRTGGNEQFF.

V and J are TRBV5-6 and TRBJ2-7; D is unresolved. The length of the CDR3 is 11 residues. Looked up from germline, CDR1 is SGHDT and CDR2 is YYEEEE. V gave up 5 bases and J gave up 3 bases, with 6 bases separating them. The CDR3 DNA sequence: TGTGCCAGCAGTCGTTACTACGAGCAGTACTTC. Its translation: CASSRYYEQYF. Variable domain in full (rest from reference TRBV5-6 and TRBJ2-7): DAGVTQSPTHLIKTRGQQVTLRCSPKSGHDTVSWYQQALGQGPQFIFQYYEEEERQRGNFPDRFSGHQFPNYSSELNVNALLLGDSALYLCASSRYYEQYFGPGTRLTVT.

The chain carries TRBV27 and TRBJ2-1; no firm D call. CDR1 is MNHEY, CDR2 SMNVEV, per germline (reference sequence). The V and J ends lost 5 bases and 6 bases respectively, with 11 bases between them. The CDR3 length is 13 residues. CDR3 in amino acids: CASSAMSGNEQFF. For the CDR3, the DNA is TGTGCCAGCAGTGCCATGTCCGGCAATGAGCAGTTCTTC.

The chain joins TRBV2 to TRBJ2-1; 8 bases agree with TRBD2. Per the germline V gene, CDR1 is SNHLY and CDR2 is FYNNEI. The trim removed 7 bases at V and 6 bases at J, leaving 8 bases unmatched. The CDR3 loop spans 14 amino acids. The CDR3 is CASTREGEGNEQFF. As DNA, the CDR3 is TGTGCCAGCACCCGGGAGGGAGAGGGCAATGAGCAGTTCTTC.

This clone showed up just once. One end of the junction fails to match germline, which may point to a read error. This chain's CDR3 is CASSIGAGGTDTQYF. DNA for the CDR3: TGTGCCAGTAGTATCGGGGCGGGGGGCACCGATACGCAGTATTTT. The chain couples TRBV19 to TRBJ2-3; TRBD2 aligns across 8 bases. This CDR3 spans 15 amino acids. Germline V gene sequence: CDR1 LNHDA, CDR2 SQIVND (reference sequence). The entire variable domain, with the rest obtained from reference TRBV19 and TRBJ2-3, is as follows: DGGITQSPKYLFRKEGQNVTLSCEQNLNHDAMYWYRQDPGQGLRLIYYSQIVNDFQKGDIAEGYSVSREKKESFPLTVTSAQKNPTAFYLCASSIGAGGTDTQYFGPGTRLTVL.

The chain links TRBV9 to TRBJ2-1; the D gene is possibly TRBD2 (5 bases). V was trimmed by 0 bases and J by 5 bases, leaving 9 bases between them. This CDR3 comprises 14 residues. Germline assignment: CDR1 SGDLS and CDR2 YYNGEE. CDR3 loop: CASSVGGDNNEQFF. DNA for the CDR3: TGTGCCAGCAGCGTAGGGGGAGACAACAATGAGCAGTTCTTC.